The rows below give T cell receptor beta chains drawn from one sample of a study of blood T cell repertoires in COVID-19. The protocol was immunoSEQ multiplex PCR, while the TCRdb copy is restricted to in-frame clones and leaves out a portion. Of 300,000 to 350,000 clones listed, over 75% are singletons. Sequenced input: PBMCs or T cells enriched from blood (not recorded which). The receptor set was obtained from a man aged 25 to 40 who had recovered from COVID-19. CDR3s include the opening cysteine and the closing phenylalanine or tryptophan. A D gene is named only where the DNA matches it firmly. Clone size appears in some rows only: once, few, many, or a class for an expanded clone.

j_call | clone_size | v_call | d_call | cdr3_aa | cdr3_nt
TRBJ1-5 | . | TRBV5-1 | . | CASSQTGYGQPQHF | TGCGCCAGCAGTCAAACAGGGTACGGTCAGCCCCAGCATTTT
TRBJ2-5 | . | TRBV3-1/TRBV3-2 | TRBD1 | CASSQNRGRGETQYF | TGTGCCAGCAGCCAAAACAGGGGGCGAGGAGAGACCCAGTACTTC
TRBJ1-2 | once | TRBV18 | . | CASSPATANYGYTF | TGTGCCAGCTCACCGGCGACAGCTAACTATGGCTACACCTTC
TRBJ2-1 | . | TRBV10-1 | . | CASSDPLEEEGNEQFF | TGCGCCAGCAGTGACCCCCTTGAGGAGGAGGGCAATGAGCAGTTCTTC
TRBJ1-2 | . | TRBV5-1 | TRBD1 | CASSAGQALILGGYTF | TGCGCCAGCAGCGCGGGACAGGCTTTGATTTTAGGAGGCTACACCTTC
TRBJ2-1 | . | TRBV11-3 | TRBD1 | CASSPRLGTGEGRGNEQFF | TGTGCCAGCAGCCCGCGACTGGGGACAGGGGAGGGCCGAGGGAATGAGCAGTTCTTC
TRBJ2-7 | . | TRBV7-2 | TRBD2 | CASSSGEGYREQYF | TGTGCCAGCAGCTCCGGGGAGGGCTACCGGGAGCAGTACTTC
TRBJ2-5 | once | TRBV15 | TRBD2 | CATSGFKRGGRETQYF | TGTGCCACCAGCGGATTTAAGCGGGGGGGGCGGGAGACCCAGTACTTC
TRBJ2-2 | . | TRBV7-9 | TRBD1 | CASSFGTGFTGELFF | TGTGCCAGCAGCTTCGGGACAGGTTTCACCGGGGAGCTGTTTTTT
TRBJ1-3 | . | TRBV29-1 | TRBD1 | CSAGTVLGNTIYF | TGCAGCGCAGGGACAGTTCTAGGAAACACCATATATTTT
TRBJ1-5 | . | TRBV19 | . | CASSAAWDTSNQPQHF | TGTGCCAGTAGTGCGGCTTGGGACACTTCCAATCAGCCCCAGCATTTT
TRBJ2-7 | . | TRBV6-5 | TRBD2 | CASSGTSGGSYEQYF | TGTGCCAGCAGCGGGACTAGCGGGGGCTCCTACGAGCAGTACTTC
TRBJ2-1 | . | TRBV2 | TRBD1 | CASNTQGYQEQFF | TGTGCCAGCAACACACAGGGGTATCAAGAGCAGTTCTTC
TRBJ1-1 | once | TRBV27 | TRBD1 | CASSSRTGSEAFF | TGTGCCAGCAGTTCCCGGACAGGGAGTGAAGCTTTCTTT
TRBJ2-3 | . | TRBV7-9 | . | CASSHQDRSTDTQYF | TGTGCCAGCAGCCACCAGGACAGAAGCACAGATACGCAGTATTTT
TRBJ2-7 | . | TRBV28 | . | CASIPSQGGYEQYF | TGTGCCAGCATCCCCTCCCAGGGGGGCTACGAGCAGTACTTC
TRBJ1-5 | . | TRBV28 | TRBD1 | CASRRQGSNQPQHF | TGTGCCAGCAGGAGACAGGGGAGCAATCAGCCCCAGCATTTT
TRBJ1-1 | . | TRBV27 | . | CASSLSGQITEAFF | TGTGCCAGCAGTTTATCGGGGCAGATCACTGAAGCTTTCTTT
TRBJ1-2 | . | TRBV28 | TRBD1 | CASSQGSTGGNYGYTF | TGTGCCAGCAGTCAAGGGTCGACAGGGGGGAACTATGGCTACACCTTC
TRBJ2-2 | . | TRBV12-5 | TRBD1 | CASGPPGTENTGELFF | TGTGCTAGTGGTCCGCCCGGGACAGAGAACACCGGGGAGCTGTTTTTT
TRBJ2-2 | . | TRBV5-1 | . | CASSLGAQGGNTGELFF | TGCGCCAGCAGCTTGGGGGCCCAGGGTGGGAACACCGGGGAGCTGTTTTTT
TRBJ1-3 | . | TRBV27 | . | CASSLGGHRSGNTIYF | TGTGCCAGCAGTTTAGGCGGACACCGCTCTGGAAACACCATATATTTT
TRBJ2-7 | . | TRBV3-1/TRBV3-2 | TRBD2 | CASSHRLAGAPYEQYF | TGTGCCAGCAGCCACAGACTAGCGGGGGCTCCCTACGAGCAGTACTTC
TRBJ2-1 | . | TRBV14 | . | CASSPIGGGEQFF | TGTGCCAGCAGCCCGATCGGGGGTGGTGAGCAGTTCTTC
TRBJ2-7 | . | TRBV7-8 | . | CASSLEAGPGFAYEQYF | TGTGCCAGCAGCTTAGAGGCAGGGCCCGGTTTCGCCTACGAGCAGTACTTC
TRBJ2-5 | . | TRBV19 | TRBD1 | CASSWVDRDGATQYF | TGTGCCAGTTCCTGGGTGGACAGGGACGGCGCGACCCAGTACTTC
TRBJ1-2 | . | TRBV29-1 | . | CSVDLWERDGYTF | TGCAGCGTTGACCTATGGGAGAGGGATGGCTACACCTTC
TRBJ1-6 | . | TRBV4-2 | . | CASSQVAISYNSPLHF | TGTGCCAGCAGCCAAGTAGCTATCTCGTATAATTCACCCCTCCACTTT
TRBJ2-1 | . | TRBV14 | TRBD1 | CASSQVGTGVGNEQFF | TGTGCCAGCAGCCAAGTGGGGACAGGGGTAGGCAATGAGCAGTTCTTC
TRBJ2-3 | once | TRBV28 | TRBD1 | CASSFLGDRGLFTDTQYF | TGTGCCAGCAGTTTTTTAGGCGACAGGGGGCTATTCACAGATACGCAGTATTTT
TRBJ1-5 | . | TRBV10-3 | . | CAISPDRNQPQHF | TGTGCCATCAGTCCGGACAGAAATCAGCCCCAGCATTTT
TRBJ2-1 | . | TRBV6-1 | TRBD1 | CASSEHRGYNEQFF | TGTGCCAGCAGTGAGCACAGGGGGTACAATGAGCAGTTCTTC
TRBJ2-1 | . | TRBV5-6 | . | CASSLASQPNLYNEQFF | TGTGCCAGCAGCTTGGCTAGCCAACCCAACCTCTACAATGAGCAGTTCTTC
TRBJ1-2 | . | TRBV19 | . | CASSLTENYGYTF | TGTGCCAGTAGCTTGACTGAGAACTATGGCTACACCTTC
TRBJ2-7 | . | TRBV6-5 | TRBD2 | CASSSGGVLDEQYF | TGTGCCAGCAGCTCCGGGGGGGTGTTGGACGAGCAGTACTTC
TRBJ1-4 | . | TRBV27 | TRBD1 | CASRQGTNEKLFF | TGTGCCAGTAGACAGGGTACTAATGAAAAACTGTTTTTT
TRBJ2-3 | . | TRBV28 | . | CASSSGSFTDTQYF | TGTGCCAGCAGTTCGGGGTCTTTCACAGATACGCAGTATTTT
TRBJ1-5 | . | TRBV5-1 | TRBD1 | CASSEDGQGSNQPQHF | TGCGCCAGCAGCGAGGACGGACAGGGTAGCAATCAGCCCCAGCATTTT
TRBJ1-4 | . | TRBV5-1 | TRBD1 | CASSRGQPTNEKLFF | TGCGCCAGCAGCAGGGGACAGCCGACTAATGAAAAACTGTTTTTT
TRBJ1-1 | . | TRBV27 | . | CASSLMGAGTEAFF | TGTGCCAGCAGTTTAATGGGGGCAGGCACTGAAGCTTTCTTT
TRBJ2-7 | . | TRBV24-1 | TRBD2 | CATSVGRGGSYEQYF | TGTGCCACCAGTGTGGGGAGGGGCGGCTCCTACGAGCAGTACTTC
TRBJ1-5 | . | TRBV6-5 | . | CASRSGTSGRQHF | TGTGCCAGCAGATCCGGGACAAGTGGGCGCCAGCATTTT
TRBJ2-4 | few | TRBV5-1 | . | CASSSELNIQYF | TGCGCCAGCAGCTCCGAGCTAAACATTCAGTACTTC
TRBJ2-7 | . | TRBV6-2/TRBV6-3 | TRBD1 | CASSYSTQRQGYYEQYF | TGTGCCAGCAGTTACTCGACCCAGAGACAGGGTTACTACGAGCAGTACTTC
TRBJ1-1 | few | TRBV30 | TRBD1 | CAWSHTGGNTEAFF | TGTGCCTGGAGTCATACAGGGGGGAACACTGAAGCTTTCTTT
TRBJ1-1 | once | TRBV7-6 | . | CASSLVGGRWANTEAFF | TGTGCCAGCAGCTTAGTTGGAGGGAGGTGGGCGAACACTGAAGCTTTCTTT
TRBJ2-3 | . | TRBV5-1 | . | CASSLGLSTDTQYF | TGCGCCAGCAGCTTGGGACTTAGCACAGATACGCAGTATTTT
TRBJ1-4 | . | TRBV4-1 | TRBD1 | CASSQYVPGTGNEKLFF | TGCGCCAGCAGCCAGTATGTGCCGGGGACAGGGAATGAAAAACTGTTTTTT
TRBJ2-5 | . | TRBV9 | TRBD2 | CASNRGGATETQYF | TGTGCCAGCAACCGCGGGGGGGCTACGGAGACCCAGTACTTC
TRBJ1-6 | few | TRBV19 | . | CASNTGISPLHF | TGTGCCAGTAACACGGGGATTTCACCCCTCCACTTT